This is a list of T cell receptor beta chains from one sample in a study of neurological immune-mediated disorders. TCRdb re-analysed the 5' RACE reads in MiXCR, keeping a single row per CDR3 protein. The sample lists some 57,000 distinct CDR3 sequences, roughly 3.8% occurring once. Material: PBMCs. The receptor source for this set is a man in his 60s with multiple sclerosis. CDR3s include the opening cysteine and the closing phenylalanine or tryptophan. Each record gives: clone size, J gene, V gene, D gene, CDR3 DNA, CDR3 protein. The D gene is left open where the match is weak. For some rows the clone size is stated as once, few or many, or as a class when expanded; others skip it.

clone size: many; J gene: TRBJ1-3; V gene: TRBV20-1; D gene: NA; CDR3 DNA: TGCAGTGCTAAACAGGGAAACACCATATATTTT; CDR3 protein: CSAKQGNTIYF
clone size: NA; J gene: TRBJ2-2; V gene: TRBV5-1; D gene: NA; CDR3 DNA: TGCGCCAGCAGCTTAGTACTTGATGGCGGGGAGCTGTTTTTT; CDR3 protein: CASSLVLDGGELFF
clone size: NA; J gene: TRBJ1-2; V gene: TRBV12-3/TRBV12-4; D gene: TRBD1; CDR3 DNA: TGTGCCAGCAGTCTCGACACGGGACAGTTTGACTACACCTTC; CDR3 protein: CASSLDTGQFDYTF
clone size: many; J gene: TRBJ2-2; V gene: TRBV27; D gene: NA; CDR3 DNA: TGTGCCAGCAGTTTGATGGGTCCCACCGGGGAGCTGTTTTTT; CDR3 protein: CASSLMGPTGELFF
clone size: many; J gene: TRBJ2-7; V gene: TRBV7-9; D gene: NA; CDR3 DNA: TGTATATACGGAGCTCGGGATCGGGACGAGCAGTACTTC; CDR3 protein: CIYGARDRDEQYF
clone size: many; J gene: TRBJ1-2; V gene: TRBV6-5; D gene: NA; CDR3 DNA: TGTGCCAGCAGTACCTTGGGCCGCCCAGTCCCTTGGGGCTACACCTTC; CDR3 protein: CASSTLGRPVPWGYTF
clone size: many; J gene: TRBJ2-1; V gene: TRBV14; D gene: TRBD2; CDR3 DNA: TGTGCCAGCAGCCAAGCCGGGACTAGCGGGAGGAGGGAGCAGTTCTTC; CDR3 protein: CASSQAGTSGRREQFF
clone size: many; J gene: TRBJ2-6; V gene: TRBV29-1; D gene: NA; CDR3 DNA: TGCAGCGCTACGACAACGGATCTCGCTGGGGCCAACGTCCTGACTTTC; CDR3 protein: CSATTTDLAGANVLTF
clone size: many; J gene: TRBJ1-5; V gene: TRBV20-1; D gene: NA; CDR3 DNA: TGCAGTGCTAGCAGCGGGGCGGGTCAGCCCCAGCATTTT; CDR3 protein: CSASSGAGQPQHF
clone size: NA; J gene: TRBJ1-1; V gene: TRBV5-6; D gene: NA; CDR3 DNA: TGTGCCAGCAGACCCGCGGGGGCCCTCCTCTCCGGAACTTTCTTT; CDR3 protein: CASRPAGALLSGTFF
clone size: many; J gene: TRBJ2-5; V gene: TRBV7-2; D gene: TRBD1; CDR3 DNA: TGTGCCAGCAGTTACTTTACAGGGGCGGAGACCCAGTACTTC; CDR3 protein: CASSYFTGAETQYF
clone size: many; J gene: TRBJ1-2; V gene: TRBV5-1; D gene: TRBD1; CDR3 DNA: TGCGCCAGCAGCCCGAAGACAGGGGTAAACTATGGCTACACCTTC; CDR3 protein: CASSPKTGVNYGYTF
clone size: many; J gene: TRBJ2-3; V gene: TRBV28; D gene: NA; CDR3 DNA: TGTGCCAGTCACCGGGTCGGCGGCCCAGATACGCAGTATTTT; CDR3 protein: CASHRVGGPDTQYF
clone size: many; J gene: TRBJ1-5; V gene: TRBV7-9; D gene: NA; CDR3 DNA: TGTGCCAGCAGCTTAGCATCCGGGGTTGGTCAGCCCCAGCATTTT; CDR3 protein: CASSLASGVGQPQHF
clone size: NA; J gene: TRBJ2-4; V gene: TRBV20-1; D gene: TRBD2; CDR3 DNA: TGCAGTGCTAGAGATCTGGGGGGGGTAGGCTCCGGGGCCAAAAACATTCAGTACTTC; CDR3 protein: CSARDLGGVGSGAKNIQYF
clone size: many; J gene: TRBJ1-1; V gene: TRBV5-1; D gene: NA; CDR3 DNA: TGCGCCAGCAGCTTCAAAGGAGTGAACACTGAAGCTTTCTTT; CDR3 protein: CASSFKGVNTEAFF
clone size: many; J gene: TRBJ1-6; V gene: TRBV20-1; D gene: NA; CDR3 DNA: TGCAGTGCTAGAGATGGGGGATCCTATAATTCACCCCTCCACTTT; CDR3 protein: CSARDGGSYNSPLHF
clone size: many; J gene: TRBJ1-1; V gene: TRBV5-1; D gene: NA; CDR3 DNA: TGCGCCAGCAGCTTCGGGGGTATGAACACTGAAGCTTTCTTT; CDR3 protein: CASSFGGMNTEAFF
clone size: many; J gene: TRBJ2-1; V gene: TRBV11-2; D gene: NA; CDR3 DNA: TGTGCCACGGCCCCCTCCGTATCCTACAATGAGCAGTTCTTC; CDR3 protein: CATAPSVSYNEQFF
clone size: many; J gene: TRBJ2-3; V gene: TRBV11-3; D gene: NA; CDR3 DNA: TGTGCCAGCAGCGCGTCCTGGGGGACCACAGATACGCAGTATTTT; CDR3 protein: CASSASWGTTDTQYF
clone size: many; J gene: TRBJ1-1; V gene: TRBV7-8; D gene: TRBD1; CDR3 DNA: TGTGCCAGCATCCATTCAACAGGGGGTGGGGCTGAAGCTTTCTTT; CDR3 protein: CASIHSTGGGAEAFF
clone size: many; J gene: TRBJ2-1; V gene: TRBV5-1; D gene: NA; CDR3 DNA: TGCGCCAGCAGCTTGATCCCCGGGAATGAGCAGTTCTTC; CDR3 protein: CASSLIPGNEQFF
clone size: many; J gene: TRBJ2-3; V gene: TRBV7-2; D gene: NA; CDR3 DNA: TGTGCCAGCAGCTTCACGGGCACAGATACGCAGTATTTT; CDR3 protein: CASSFTGTDTQYF
clone size: many; J gene: TRBJ1-4; V gene: TRBV28; D gene: NA; CDR3 DNA: TGTGCCAGCAGTTCGGTCCAAGGGGGGAGAGTGGAACTGTTTTTT; CDR3 protein: CASSSVQGGRVELFF
clone size: many; J gene: TRBJ2-7; V gene: TRBV5-1; D gene: TRBD2; CDR3 DNA: TGCGCCAGCAGCTGGGGCGGGGGGACCTGGGAGCAGTACTTC; CDR3 protein: CASSWGGGTWEQYF
clone size: many; J gene: TRBJ1-1; V gene: TRBV18; D gene: TRBD1; CDR3 DNA: TGTGCCAGCCCAGAGCTAAGATCGGACAGGCTGAACACTGAAGCTTTCTTT; CDR3 protein: CASPELRSDRLNTEAFF
clone size: many; J gene: TRBJ2-7; V gene: TRBV3-1; D gene: NA; CDR3 DNA: TGTGCCAGCAGCCAAGTTTCGGCAACCTACGAGCAGTACTTC; CDR3 protein: CASSQVSATYEQYF
clone size: few; J gene: TRBJ1-4; V gene: TRBV7-9; D gene: NA; CDR3 DNA: TGTGCCAGCAGCCAAGTATTCGGAACTAATGAAAAACTGTTTTTT; CDR3 protein: CASSQVFGTNEKLFF
clone size: many; J gene: TRBJ1-4; V gene: TRBV4-1; D gene: NA; CDR3 DNA: TGCGCCAGCAGCCTGGACCGGGGGGATGAAAAACTGTTTTTT; CDR3 protein: CASSLDRGDEKLFF
clone size: many; J gene: TRBJ2-7; V gene: TRBV5-1; D gene: NA; CDR3 DNA: TGCGCCAGCAGCTCAGACCCTGTGCGCTCCTACGAGCAGTACTTC; CDR3 protein: CASSSDPVRSYEQYF
clone size: many; J gene: TRBJ1-4; V gene: TRBV3-1; D gene: NA; CDR3 DNA: TGTGCCAGCAGCCAAGACTCACTTGAAAAACTGTTTTTT; CDR3 protein: CASSQDSLEKLFF
clone size: NA; J gene: TRBJ2-7; V gene: TRBV7-2; D gene: TRBD2; CDR3 DNA: TGTGCCAGCAGCTTACCCTTCCTTAGCGGGAGGGACGAAGCGCAGTACTTC; CDR3 protein: CASSLPFLSGRDEAQYF
clone size: many; J gene: TRBJ2-7; V gene: TRBV5-4; D gene: TRBD2; CDR3 DNA: TGTGCCAGCAGCTTGGTTTCGGGAGGCGGCAGTCCTACCGAGCAGTACTTC; CDR3 protein: CASSLVSGGGSPTEQYF
clone size: NA; J gene: TRBJ2-3; V gene: TRBV20-1; D gene: NA; CDR3 DNA: TGCAGTGCTAGACCTGGACAGCGCAACACAGATACGCAGTATTTT; CDR3 protein: CSARPGQRNTDTQYF
clone size: NA; J gene: TRBJ1-6; V gene: TRBV5-1; D gene: NA; CDR3 DNA: TGCGCCAGCAGCGAGACGGAAAATTCACCCCTCCACTTT; CDR3 protein: CASSETENSPLHF
clone size: many; J gene: TRBJ2-3; V gene: TRBV5-1; D gene: NA; CDR3 DNA: TGCGCCAGCAGCTTGGAGCCTAGGACGGATACGCAGTATTTT; CDR3 protein: CASSLEPRTDTQYF
clone size: many; J gene: TRBJ1-1; V gene: TRBV20-1; D gene: NA; CDR3 DNA: TGCAGTGCTAGCCGGACAGTAACGAACACTGAAGCTTTCTTT; CDR3 protein: CSASRTVTNTEAFF
clone size: NA; J gene: TRBJ1-1; V gene: TRBV10-2; D gene: NA; CDR3 DNA: TGCGCCAGCAGGGGGCTCGTGGTAACTGAAGCTTTCTTT; CDR3 protein: CASRGLVVTEAFF
clone size: many; J gene: TRBJ1-5; V gene: TRBV10-3; D gene: NA; CDR3 DNA: TGTGCCATCAGTGAGTCAGGGGACGACAATCAGCCCCAGCATTTT; CDR3 protein: CAISESGDDNQPQHF
clone size: many; J gene: TRBJ2-2; V gene: TRBV5-1; D gene: TRBD1; CDR3 DNA: TGCGCCAGCAGCTCAACAGCAAGGGACAGGAACACCGGGGAGCTGTTTTTT; CDR3 protein: CASSSTARDRNTGELFF
clone size: many; J gene: TRBJ1-2; V gene: TRBV5-6; D gene: NA; CDR3 DNA: TGTGCCAGCAGCATGGATGGGGACACCGGAAACTATGGCTACACCTTC; CDR3 protein: CASSMDGDTGNYGYTF
clone size: many; J gene: TRBJ1-6; V gene: TRBV7-8; D gene: NA; CDR3 DNA: TGTGCCAGCAGCTTAGATTTCAGAGAGATTGCGCTCTCAAGCTCCTATAATTCACCCCTCCACTTT; CDR3 protein: CASSLDFREIALSSSYNSPLHF
clone size: few; J gene: TRBJ2-6; V gene: TRBV27; D gene: NA; CDR3 DNA: TGTGCCAGCCCACAGGGACCTCTGAGGGCCAACGTCCTGACTTTC; CDR3 protein: CASPQGPLRANVLTF
clone size: few; J gene: TRBJ2-7; V gene: TRBV12-3/TRBV12-4; D gene: NA; CDR3 DNA: TGTGCCAGCAGTTTCGGAGGGGGCAGGAACGAGCAGTACTTC; CDR3 protein: CASSFGGGRNEQYF
clone size: many; J gene: TRBJ2-7; V gene: TRBV12-3/TRBV12-4; D gene: NA; CDR3 DNA: TGTGCCAGCACCGAACCAGGTCGCGGCTCCTACGAGCAGTACTTC; CDR3 protein: CASTEPGRGSYEQYF
clone size: many; J gene: TRBJ2-2; V gene: TRBV3-1; D gene: NA; CDR3 DNA: TGTGCCAGCAGCCTAAACACCGGGGAGCTGTTTTTT; CDR3 protein: CASSLNTGELFF
clone size: NA; J gene: TRBJ1-5; V gene: TRBV19; D gene: NA; CDR3 DNA: TGTGCCAGTAGTATCGAGGCGAGCAATCAGCCCCAGCATTTT; CDR3 protein: CASSIEASNQPQHF